A selection of T cell receptor beta chains follows, all from one sample in a study of cytomegalovirus exposure and HLA in healthy donors. This table comes from immunoSEQ multiplex PCR, and its TCRdb copy is limited to in-frame clones, with some not included. The sample includes 120,000 to 150,000 clones, around 79% of them seen just once. Sample: PBMCs. Receptors were obtained from a female donor in good health and CMV-seronegative. CDR3s include the opening cysteine and the closing phenylalanine or tryptophan. D genes are given only for firm matches. Where a row states a size, it is once, few, many or the class of an expanded clone; other rows omit it.

d_gene,j_gene,v_gene,abundance,CDR3nt,CDR3aa
NA,TRBJ2-7,TRBV27,NA,TGTGCCAGCAGTCCGACTGCTACCTACGAGCAGTACTTC,CASSPTATYEQYF
TRBD2,TRBJ2-5,TRBV18,NA,TGTGCCAGCTCACCATCACCCCCTAGCGGGAGGGCACAAGAGACCCAGTACTTC,CASSPSPPSGRAQETQYF
NA,TRBJ1-5,TRBV7-9,NA,TGTGCCAGCAGCTTTGAGGGAGGAAATCAGCCCCAGCATTTT,CASSFEGGNQPQHF
TRBD1,TRBJ1-6,TRBV28,NA,TGTGCCAGCAGTTTATTTGCGGGACAGAGTAATTCACCCCTCCACTTT,CASSLFAGQSNSPLHF
TRBD1,TRBJ2-7,TRBV7-9,NA,TGTGCCAGCAGCCCGACCCCGGGACAGGGCTACGAGCAGTACTTC,CASSPTPGQGYEQYF
NA,TRBJ1-6,TRBV11-2,NA,TGTGCCAGCAGCTTAGCGGGGGGAGGTAATTCACCCCTCCACTTT,CASSLAGGGNSPLHF
NA,TRBJ2-3,TRBV6-5,NA,TGTGCCAGCAGTTACCGGGACACAGATACGCAGTATTTT,CASSYRDTDTQYF
TRBD2,TRBJ2-7,TRBV5-6,once,TGTGCCAGCAGTAACGGACTAGCGGGAGGCGAGCAGTACTTC,CASSNGLAGGEQYF
NA,TRBJ2-4,TRBV6-1,NA,TGTGCCAGCAGTGAGGTCGGGAGTAGCATTCAGTACTTC,CASSEVGSSIQYF
NA,TRBJ2-4,TRBV23-1,NA,TGCGCCAGCAGTCAACCACCGGACTTCTGGATTCGTGTTTTAGCCAAAAACATTCAGTACTTC,CASSQPPDFWIRVLAKNIQYF
NA,TRBJ1-1,TRBV7-9,NA,TGTGCCAGCAGCTCGGGAACAGGGTATACTGAAGCTTTCTTT,CASSSGTGYTEAFF
TRBD1,TRBJ1-5,TRBV2,NA,TGTGCCAGCAGAGGGACAGTTAATCAGCCCCAGCATTTT,CASRGTVNQPQHF
TRBD2,TRBJ2-3,TRBV7-2,NA,TGTGCCAGCAGCTTAGCGTTGGGGACTAGCGGGGGGAAGGATACGCAGTATTTT,CASSLALGTSGGKDTQYF
NA,TRBJ1-2,TRBV12-5,NA,TGTGCTAGTGGTTTGGTCAGTAACTATGGCTACACCTTC,CASGLVSNYGYTF
TRBD2,TRBJ2-7,TRBV2,NA,TGTGCCAGCGGGGGACTAGCGGCCTACGAGCAGTACTTC,CASGGLAAYEQYF
NA,TRBJ2-2,TRBV5-1,NA,TGCGCCAGCAGCTTAGGGGTAGACACCGGGGAGCTGTTTTTT,CASSLGVDTGELFF
NA,TRBJ2-4,TRBV29-1,NA,TGCAGCGTTCGCGGAGCAGACATTCAGTACTTC,CSVRGADIQYF
NA,TRBJ2-5,TRBV5-6,NA,TGTGCCAGCAGCTCCCCTGGGGGGACGTTGTACTTC,CASSSPGGTLYF
TRBD1,TRBJ2-7,TRBV7-9,NA,TGTGCCAGCAGCTTAGATCCCGGACAGGGGTCCTACGAGCAGTACTTC,CASSLDPGQGSYEQYF
NA,TRBJ1-4,TRBV28,NA,TGTGCCAGCAGTCCCGGGAGGGTTGGTGAAAAACTGTTTTTT,CASSPGRVGEKLFF
TRBD1,TRBJ2-1,TRBV29-1,NA,TGCAGCGTTGGTGACAGGGTGGAACAGTTCTTC,CSVGDRVEQFF
NA,TRBJ1-4,TRBV6-1,NA,TGTGCCAGCAGGATCAGGGATGGTAAACTGTTTTTT,CASRIRDGKLFF
TRBD1,TRBJ1-2,TRBV29-1,NA,TGCAGCGAGGGACAGGGGGCGCATGGCTACACCTTC,CSEGQGAHGYTF
NA,TRBJ1-6,TRBV21-1,NA,TGTGCCAGCAGCAAAGCGGGACAGCGGGTTTGTTCACCCCTCCACTTT,CASSKAGQRVCSPLHF
TRBD1,TRBJ1-2,TRBV7-9,NA,TGTGCCAGCAGCTTAGGTGGACAGGGGAACTATGGCTACACCTTC,CASSLGGQGNYGYTF
TRBD2,TRBJ2-7,TRBV6-5,NA,TGTGCCAGCAGTTACAGCTCTGGCGGGGGGAGGTACGAGCAGTACTTC,CASSYSSGGGRYEQYF
TRBD2,TRBJ2-3,TRBV19,NA,TGTGCCAGTACCCCGGGGCCGACTAGCCGTACGCAGTATTTT,CASTPGPTSRTQYF
TRBD1,TRBJ1-2,TRBV29-1,NA,TGCAGCGCACAGGGGGCGGATAACTATGGCTACACCTTC,CSAQGADNYGYTF
TRBD1,TRBJ1-4,TRBV15,NA,TGTGCCACCAGCTCCGTAGGAACAGGGGGGGAAAAACTGTTTTTT,CATSSVGTGGEKLFF
NA,TRBJ1-5,TRBV10-2,NA,TGCGCCAGCAGTGGACAGTTTAATCAGCCCCAGCATTTT,CASSGQFNQPQHF
NA,TRBJ1-5,TRBV7-2,NA,TGTGCCAGCAGCTTAGGGGGCGGCAATCAGCCCCAGCATTTT,CASSLGGGNQPQHF
TRBD1,TRBJ1-2,TRBV28,once,TGTGCCAGCAGTTCCGGGACAGCTTATGGCTACACCTTC,CASSSGTAYGYTF
TRBD1,TRBJ2-5,TRBV19,NA,TGTGCCACAAGTGGGGGACAGGGAGGGACCCAGTACTTC,CATSGGQGGTQYF
NA,TRBJ2-5,TRBV5-1,NA,TGCGCCAGCAGCTTGGACGGGGGAGTTCGAGTCCAAGAGACCCAGTACTTC,CASSLDGGVRVQETQYF
NA,TRBJ1-2,TRBV28,NA,TGTGCCGCCCAGACCGGCGGTAACTATGGCTACACCTTC,CAAQTGGNYGYTF
TRBD1,TRBJ1-1,TRBV11-2,NA,TGTGCCAGCAGCCTAACGGGACAGGGGACCGGGGAAGCTTTCTTT,CASSLTGQGTGEAFF
NA,TRBJ1-5,TRBV27,NA,TGTGCCAGCAGGTCGGACAGTTGGGCGGATAGCAATCAGCCCCAGCATTTT,CASRSDSWADSNQPQHF
TRBD1,TRBJ1-4,TRBV5-5,NA,TGTGCCAGCAGCTTGGGACAGGGGGTTAATGAAAAACTGTTTTTT,CASSLGQGVNEKLFF
TRBD1,TRBJ1-4,TRBV2,NA,TGTGCCAGCAACGCCGGGACAGGGGTAGAAAAACTGTTTTTT,CASNAGTGVEKLFF
TRBD1,TRBJ1-6,TRBV7-2,NA,TGTGCCAGCAGCGTACAGGGGTATAATTCACCCCTCCACTTT,CASSVQGYNSPLHF
NA,TRBJ1-3,TRBV7-8,NA,TGTGCCAGCAGCTCAGGGCCGGGAAACACCATATATTTT,CASSSGPGNTIYF
NA,TRBJ2-7,TRBV27,NA,TGTGCCAGCAGTTTCGGGGGAGGCGGCGAGCAGTACTTC,CASSFGGGGEQYF
NA,TRBJ1-6,TRBV10-3,NA,TGTGCCATCAGTGATATAGTAGGGGCTAATTCACCCCTCCACTTT,CAISDIVGANSPLHF
TRBD2,TRBJ2-1,TRBV2,NA,TGTGCCAGTCGTGTAAGCGGGAGCTCCTACAATGAGCAGTTCTTC,CASRVSGSSYNEQFF
TRBD2,TRBJ2-7,TRBV15,NA,TGTGCCACCAGCAGAGGGGCGGGAGGGCCCCTCGAAGAGCAGTACTTC,CATSRGAGGPLEEQYF
NA,TRBJ1-6,TRBV6-5,NA,TGTGCCAGCAGTTACAGACTAAGGAATTCACCCCTCCACTTT,CASSYRLRNSPLHF
NA,TRBJ1-4,TRBV7-9,NA,TGTGCCAGCAGCTTAGGTTCGTACAGGGCCGAAAAACTGTTTTTT,CASSLGSYRAEKLFF
TRBD1,TRBJ2-1,TRBV7-9,NA,TGTGCCAGCGCGCGGACAGGGGTATTGATGAATGAGCAGTTCTTC,CASARTGVLMNEQFF
TRBD2,TRBJ2-1,TRBV5-4,NA,TGTGCCAGCAGTTATGAAGGGACTAGCGCATCGAATGAGCAGTTCTTC,CASSYEGTSASNEQFF
TRBD1,TRBJ2-7,TRBV29-1,NA,TGCAGCGTTAAAGGGACCGGGACAGGGGCCTACGAGCAGTACTTC,CSVKGTGTGAYEQYF
TRBD1,TRBJ1-1,TRBV2,NA,TGTGCCAGCAGTGAAACCAGGGGGGTCACTGAAGCTTTCTTT,CASSETRGVTEAFF
TRBD1,TRBJ1-1,TRBV10-3,NA,TGTGCCATCAGTGAGTCCAGGGGGAGGACTGAAGCTTTCTTT,CAISESRGRTEAFF
NA,TRBJ2-1,TRBV6-5,NA,TGTGCCACCGCGGGACTCCTGAGCTCCTACAATGAGCAGTTCTTC,CATAGLLSSYNEQFF
TRBD2,TRBJ2-5,TRBV9,NA,TGTGCCAGCAGCCCGACCGGGGGGGGCGGGGAGACCCAGTACTTC,CASSPTGGGGETQYF